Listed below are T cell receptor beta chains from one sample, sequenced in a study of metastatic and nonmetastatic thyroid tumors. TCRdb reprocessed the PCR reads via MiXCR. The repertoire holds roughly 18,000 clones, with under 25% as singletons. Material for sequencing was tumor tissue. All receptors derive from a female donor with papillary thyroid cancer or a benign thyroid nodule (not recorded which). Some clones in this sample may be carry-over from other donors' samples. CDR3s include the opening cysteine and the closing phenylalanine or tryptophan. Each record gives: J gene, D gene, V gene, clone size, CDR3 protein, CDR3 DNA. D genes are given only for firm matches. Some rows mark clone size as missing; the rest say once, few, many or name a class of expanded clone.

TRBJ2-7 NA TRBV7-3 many CASSRARMESLGDEQYF TGTGCCAGCAGCCGCGCGCGGATGGAGTCTTTGGGAGACGAGCAGTACTTC
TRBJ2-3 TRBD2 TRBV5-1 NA CASSSGRGGNTDTQYF TGCGCCAGCAGCTCGGGGCGGGGGGGAAACACAGATACGCAGTATTTT
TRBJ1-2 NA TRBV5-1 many CASSYRSGGNYGYTF TGCGCCAGCAGCTACCGATCGGGCGGGAACTATGGCTACACCTTC
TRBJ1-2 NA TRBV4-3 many CASSPRGAYGYTF TGCGCCAGCAGCCCCAGGGGAGCTTATGGCTACACCTTC
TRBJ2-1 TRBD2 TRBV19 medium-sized CASSLAGTFNEQFF TGTGCCAGTTCATTAGCGGGAACCTTCAATGAGCAGTTCTTC
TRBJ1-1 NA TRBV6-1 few CASIPDGRRAFF TGTGCCAGCATCCCAGACGGACGGCGGGCTTTCTTT
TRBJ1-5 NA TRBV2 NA CASRNIGVGQPQHF TGTGCCAGCAGGAACATAGGTGTAGGCCAGCCCCAGCATTTT
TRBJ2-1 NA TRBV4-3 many CASSHRGMGNEQFF TGCGCCAGCAGCCACCGCGGGATGGGGAATGAGCAGTTCTTC
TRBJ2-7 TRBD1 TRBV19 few CASSVGTGRYEQYF TGTGCCAGTAGTGTTGGGACAGGGAGGTACGAGCAGTACTTC
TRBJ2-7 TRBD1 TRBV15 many CATSRSGTGGSEQYF TGTGCCACCAGCAGATCCGGGACAGGGGGTTCCGAGCAGTACTTC
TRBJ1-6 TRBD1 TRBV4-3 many CASSFNRGLDSPLHF TGCGCCAGCAGTTTCAACAGGGGGTTGGATTCACCCCTCCACTTT
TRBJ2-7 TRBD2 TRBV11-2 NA CASSLEGGSGSGSYEQYF TGTGCCAGCAGCTTAGAAGGGGGGAGCGGGAGTGGTTCCTACGAGCAGTACTTC
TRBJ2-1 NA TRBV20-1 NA CSARVSGYNEQFF TGCAGTGCTAGAGTGTCCGGATACAATGAGCAGTTCTTC
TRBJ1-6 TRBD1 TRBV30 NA CAWTDRVLSPLHF TGTGCCTGGACGGACAGGGTTTTATCACCCCTCCACTTT
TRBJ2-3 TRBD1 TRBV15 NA CATRKQQGRAQYF TGTGCCACCAGAAAACAACAGGGGAGAGCGCAGTATTTT
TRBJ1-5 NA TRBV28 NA CASSFGGGGVDQPQHF TGTGCCAGCAGTTTTGGGGGTGGAGGGGTAGATCAGCCCCAGCATTTT
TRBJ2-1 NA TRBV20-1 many CSARDRRVWGNEQFF TGCAGTGCTAGAGATCGACGGGTCTGGGGCAATGAGCAGTTCTTC
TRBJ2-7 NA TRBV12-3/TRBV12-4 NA CASNLQGIGEQYF TGTGCCAGCAACCTACAGGGCATTGGCGAGCAGTACTTC
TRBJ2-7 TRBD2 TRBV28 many CASSFGRLAGGRYEQYF TGTGCCAGCAGTTTCGGCAGACTAGCGGGAGGACGCTACGAGCAGTACTTC
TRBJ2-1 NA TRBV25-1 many CASGGAGLASDEQFF TGTGCCAGCGGGGGGGCAGGGCTAGCGTCGGATGAGCAGTTCTTC
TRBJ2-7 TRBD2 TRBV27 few CASRGSGASYEQYF TGTGCCAGCAGAGGTAGCGGGGCCTCCTACGAGCAGTACTTC
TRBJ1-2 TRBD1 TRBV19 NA CASSISGQGSGYTF TGTGCCAGTAGTATCTCGGGACAGGGAAGTGGCTACACCTTC
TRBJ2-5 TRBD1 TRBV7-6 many CASSPMTGFGETQYF TGTGCCAGCAGCCCGATGACAGGGTTTGGGGAGACCCAGTACTTC
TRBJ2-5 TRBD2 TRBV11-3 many CASSPGGGKTQYF TGTGCCAGCAGCCCGGGGGGGGGGAAGACCCAGTACTTC
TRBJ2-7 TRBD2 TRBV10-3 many CAISEGGRAFEQYF TGTGCCATCAGTGAAGGTGGGAGGGCCTTCGAGCAGTACTTC
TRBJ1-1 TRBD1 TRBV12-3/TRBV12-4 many CASSQGQWNTEAFF TGTGCCAGCAGTCAGGGACAGTGGAACACTGAAGCTTTCTTT
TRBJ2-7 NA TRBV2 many CASSEAYEQYF TGTGCCAGCAGTGAAGCCTACGAGCAGTACTTC
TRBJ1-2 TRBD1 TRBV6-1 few CASSDLGQPANYGYTF TGTGCCAGCAGTGATTTGGGACAGCCTGCTAACTATGGCTACACCTTC
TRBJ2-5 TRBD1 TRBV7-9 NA CASSLAPGTGGGETQYF TGTGCCAGCAGCTTAGCGCCCGGGACAGGGGGGGGAGAGACCCAGTACTTC
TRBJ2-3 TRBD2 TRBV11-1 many CATPRAQAGESTDTQYF TGTGCCACCCCGAGGGCGCAGGCGGGAGAGAGCACAGATACGCAGTATTTT
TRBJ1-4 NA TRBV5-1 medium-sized CASSLSGTPLNEKLFF TGCGCCAGCAGCTTGAGCGGGACCCCACTTAATGAAAAACTGTTTTTT
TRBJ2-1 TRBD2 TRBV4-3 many CASSQDISGTYNEQFF TGCGCCAGCAGCCAAGATATTAGCGGGACTTACAATGAGCAGTTCTTC
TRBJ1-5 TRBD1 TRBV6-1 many CASSAGTGSAQPQHF TGTGCCAGCAGTGCAGGGACAGGGAGCGCTCAGCCCCAGCATTTT
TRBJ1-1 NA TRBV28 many CASSLMNTEAFF TGTGCCAGCAGCCTTATGAACACTGAAGCTTTCTTT
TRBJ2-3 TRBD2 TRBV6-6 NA CASSYEGLVGDTQYF TGTGCCAGCAGTTACGAGGGACTAGTGGGAGATACGCAGTATTTT
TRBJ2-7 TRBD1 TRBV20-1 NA CSATWTGTYEQYF TGCAGTGCTACCTGGACAGGGACCTACGAGCAGTACTTC
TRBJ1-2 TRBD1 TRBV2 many CASIQDRASNYGYTF TGTGCCAGCATCCAGGACAGGGCCTCAAACTATGGCTACACCTTC
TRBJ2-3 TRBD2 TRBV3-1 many CASSHLAGGVDTQYF TGTGCCAGCAGCCATCTAGCGGGAGGAGTAGATACGCAGTATTTT
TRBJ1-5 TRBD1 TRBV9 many CASSVVDGGGASHQPQHF TGTGCCAGCAGCGTAGTCGATGGAGGGGGCGCGTCTCATCAGCCCCAGCATTTT
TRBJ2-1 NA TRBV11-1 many CASSFTGDRENEQFF TGTGCCAGCAGCTTTACAGGAGACAGAGAAAATGAGCAGTTCTTC
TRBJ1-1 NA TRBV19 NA CASSIWGNTEAFF TGTGCCAGTAGTATTTGGGGGAACACTGAAGCTTTCTTT
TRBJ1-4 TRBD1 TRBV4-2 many CASSPTGVGEKLFF TGTGCCAGCAGCCCAACAGGGGTGGGGGAAAAACTGTTTTTT
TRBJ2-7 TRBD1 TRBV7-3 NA CASSPGQGYEQYF TGTGCCAGCAGCCCCGGACAGGGCTACGAGCAGTACTTC
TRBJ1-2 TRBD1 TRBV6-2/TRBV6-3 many CASSYSAGGTNYGYTF TGTGCCAGCAGTTACTCAGCAGGGGGGACAAACTATGGCTACACCTTC
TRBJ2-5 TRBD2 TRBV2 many CASREGREGRETQYF TGTGCCAGCAGGGAGGGGCGGGAGGGCCGAGAGACCCAGTACTTC
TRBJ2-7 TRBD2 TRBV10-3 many CAISESERLAGEDEQYF TGTGCCATCAGTGAGTCCGAAAGACTAGCGGGAGAGGACGAGCAGTACTTC
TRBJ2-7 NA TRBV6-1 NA CASLTKYEQYF TGTGCCAGCCTCACAAAATACGAGCAGTACTTC
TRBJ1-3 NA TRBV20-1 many CSARRGGNTIYF TGCAGTGCTAGAAGGGGTGGAAACACCATATATTTT
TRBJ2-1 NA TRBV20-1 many CSAGTEYNEQFF TGCAGTGCCGGTACGGAATACAATGAGCAGTTCTTC
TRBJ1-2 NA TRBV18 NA CASCPGRLNYGYTF TGTGCCAGCTGTCCCGGACGGTTGAACTATGGCTACACCTTC
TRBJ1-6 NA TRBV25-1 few CASSKRKLGYNSPLHF TGTGCCAGCAGTAAACGGAAGTTAGGCTATAATTCACCCCTCCACTTT